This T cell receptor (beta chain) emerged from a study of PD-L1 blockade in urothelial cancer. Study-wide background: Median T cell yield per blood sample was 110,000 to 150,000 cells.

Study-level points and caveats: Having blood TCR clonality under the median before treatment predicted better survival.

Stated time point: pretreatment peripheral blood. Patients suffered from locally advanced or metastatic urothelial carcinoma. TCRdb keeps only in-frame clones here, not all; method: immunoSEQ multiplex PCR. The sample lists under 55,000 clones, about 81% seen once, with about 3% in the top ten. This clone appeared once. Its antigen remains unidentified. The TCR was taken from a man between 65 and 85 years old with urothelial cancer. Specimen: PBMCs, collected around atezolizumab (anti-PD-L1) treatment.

CDR3 protein: CASSQQGPKNIQYF. In DNA form, the CDR3 reads TGTGCCAGCAGTCAACAGGGTCCCAAAAACATTCAGTACTTC. The chain couples TRBV5-4 to TRBJ2-4; possibly TRBD1 for D (6 bases). The CDR3 spans 14 residues. Trimming cost V 5 bases and J 2 bases, with 11 bases left between them. Germline V gene data show CDR1 as SGHNT and CDR2 as YYREEE (reference sequence).